The rows below give T cell receptor beta chains drawn from one sample of a study of technical replicates of blood from a handful of donors. Using immunoSEQ multiplex PCR, the repertoire was profiled, and TCRdb retains in-frame clones only, with some absent. The table records 100,000 or so clones, about 94% of them present only once. The material sequenced was T cells isolated from PBMCs. The receptors derive from a human donor in good health. CDR3s include the opening cysteine and the closing phenylalanine or tryptophan. Fields, in order: J gene, V gene, clone size, CDR3 length, D gene, CDR3 DNA, CDR3 protein. A D gene is named only where the DNA matches it firmly. Some rows have no size entry. The others give once, few or many, or a class for an expanded clone.

J gene: TRBJ2-7; V gene: TRBV11-3; clone size: -; CDR3 length: 13; D gene: -; CDR3 DNA: TGTGCCAGCAGCTTAGACAGGTCCTACGAGCAGTACTTC; CDR3 protein: CASSLDRSYEQYF
J gene: TRBJ2-7; V gene: TRBV5-1; clone size: -; CDR3 length: 13; D gene: -; CDR3 DNA: TGCGCCAGCGACAATGGGAAAGGGACTCAGCAGTACTTC; CDR3 protein: CASDNGKGTQQYF
J gene: TRBJ2-7; V gene: TRBV28; clone size: -; CDR3 length: 14; D gene: TRBD2; CDR3 DNA: TGTGCCAGCAGCACCGGACTAGTCTCCTACGAGCAGTACTTC; CDR3 protein: CASSTGLVSYEQYF
J gene: TRBJ2-3; V gene: TRBV19; clone size: -; CDR3 length: 15; D gene: -; CDR3 DNA: TGTGCCAGTAGATCGCGGGCGTCCGGGGCAGATACGCAGTATTTT; CDR3 protein: CASRSRASGADTQYF
J gene: TRBJ2-7; V gene: TRBV1; clone size: once; CDR3 length: 15; D gene: -; CDR3 DNA: TGCACCAGCAGCCCTATCCCGGGACAGAGCTACGAGCAGTACTTC; CDR3 protein: CTSSPIPGQSYEQYF
J gene: TRBJ1-2; V gene: TRBV7-6; clone size: few; CDR3 length: 14; D gene: TRBD1; CDR3 DNA: TGTGCCAGCAGCCCGGACAGGGCCTCGGGGGGCTACACCTTC; CDR3 protein: CASSPDRASGGYTF
J gene: TRBJ1-5; V gene: TRBV2; clone size: -; CDR3 length: 15; D gene: TRBD1; CDR3 DNA: TGTGCCAGCCAACGGTCGGGACAGAGCAATCAGCCCCAGCATTTT; CDR3 protein: CASQRSGQSNQPQHF
J gene: TRBJ1-2; V gene: TRBV2; clone size: -; CDR3 length: 10; D gene: TRBD1; CDR3 DNA: TGTGCCAGCAGCCAGGGGGAAGGGACCTTC; CDR3 protein: CASSQGEGTF
J gene: TRBJ2-1; V gene: TRBV18; clone size: -; CDR3 length: 15; D gene: -; CDR3 DNA: TGTGCCAGCTCACCACCCCAAAAGGAGGGCAATGAGCAGTTCTTC; CDR3 protein: CASSPPQKEGNEQFF
J gene: TRBJ2-7; V gene: TRBV5-1; clone size: -; CDR3 length: 14; D gene: -; CDR3 DNA: TGCGCCAGCAGCTTGAGAGGGCCTACCTACGAGCAGTACTTC; CDR3 protein: CASSLRGPTYEQYF
J gene: TRBJ2-3; V gene: TRBV6-5; clone size: -; CDR3 length: 16; D gene: TRBD2; CDR3 DNA: TGTGCCAGCAGTTACTCCAGGCGGGGGGGCACGGATACGCAGTATTTT; CDR3 protein: CASSYSRRGGTDTQYF
J gene: TRBJ2-1; V gene: TRBV7-7; clone size: once; CDR3 length: 15; D gene: -; CDR3 DNA: TGTGCCAGCAGCCCGGCCGGGACTCCCACCAATGAGCAGTTCTTC; CDR3 protein: CASSPAGTPTNEQFF
J gene: TRBJ2-1; V gene: TRBV19; clone size: -; CDR3 length: 17; D gene: -; CDR3 DNA: TGTGCCAGTAGTCAGCTTACCGGGGGGCCTGGGTACAATGAGCAGTTCTTC; CDR3 protein: CASSQLTGGPGYNEQFF
J gene: TRBJ2-1; V gene: TRBV5-1; clone size: -; CDR3 length: 11; D gene: -; CDR3 DNA: TGCGCCAGCAGCTTACTCAATGAGCAGTTCTTC; CDR3 protein: CASSLLNEQFF
J gene: TRBJ1-2; V gene: TRBV4-1; clone size: -; CDR3 length: 14; D gene: -; CDR3 DNA: TGCGCCAGCAGCCTCAGACAGCCCAACTATGGCTACACCTTC; CDR3 protein: CASSLRQPNYGYTF
J gene: TRBJ1-1; V gene: TRBV6-1; clone size: -; CDR3 length: 14; D gene: TRBD1; CDR3 DNA: TGTGCCAGCGGGGGACAGCTTTTTCTCACTGAAGCTTTCTTT; CDR3 protein: CASGGQLFLTEAFF
J gene: TRBJ2-7; V gene: TRBV15; clone size: -; CDR3 length: 16; D gene: -; CDR3 DNA: TGTGCCACCAGCAGAGATAGCCAGGGGAATCGACACGAGCAGTACTTC; CDR3 protein: CATSRDSQGNRHEQYF
J gene: TRBJ1-1; V gene: TRBV5-8; clone size: few; CDR3 length: 12; D gene: -; CDR3 DNA: TGTGCCAGCAGCCCCATGAACACTGAAGCTTTCTTT; CDR3 protein: CASSPMNTEAFF
J gene: TRBJ2-1; V gene: TRBV4-1; clone size: -; CDR3 length: 19; D gene: TRBD2; CDR3 DNA: TGCGCCAGCAGCCAAGAGCTTACTAGCGGGGGGTCAGATTACAATGAGCAGTTCTTC; CDR3 protein: CASSQELTSGGSDYNEQFF
J gene: TRBJ2-2; V gene: TRBV7-2; clone size: -; CDR3 length: 14; D gene: TRBD2; CDR3 DNA: TGTGCCAGCAGCTTAGTAGCTAGCGGGAGGGTGCTGTTTTTT; CDR3 protein: CASSLVASGRVLFF
J gene: TRBJ2-1; V gene: TRBV27; clone size: -; CDR3 length: 13; D gene: TRBD1; CDR3 DNA: TGTGCCAGCAGCCGAGGGGGCTGGGATGAGCAGTTCTTC; CDR3 protein: CASSRGGWDEQFF
J gene: TRBJ1-3; V gene: TRBV28; clone size: -; CDR3 length: 13; D gene: TRBD1; CDR3 DNA: TGTGCCAGCAAAGGGGGCTTCGGAAACACCATATATTTT; CDR3 protein: CASKGGFGNTIYF
J gene: TRBJ1-1; V gene: TRBV5-1; clone size: -; CDR3 length: 13; D gene: TRBD1; CDR3 DNA: TGCGCCAGCAGCCCAGGGACAGGTCATGAAGCTTTCTTT; CDR3 protein: CASSPGTGHEAFF
J gene: TRBJ1-6; V gene: TRBV6-1; clone size: -; CDR3 length: 17; D gene: -; CDR3 DNA: TGTGCCAGCAGTGAATTTTCGGGGGGAAGTTTCGGTTCACCCCTCCACTTT; CDR3 protein: CASSEFSGGSFGSPLHF
J gene: TRBJ2-1; V gene: TRBV7-9; clone size: -; CDR3 length: 12; D gene: TRBD2; CDR3 DNA: TGTGCCAGCCAGGCGGGAGTGAGTGAGCAGTTCTTC; CDR3 protein: CASQAGVSEQFF
J gene: TRBJ2-2; V gene: TRBV19; clone size: -; CDR3 length: 15; D gene: -; CDR3 DNA: TGTGCCACAGGGGTCTTAAACCGGAACACCGGGGAGCTGTTTTTT; CDR3 protein: CATGVLNRNTGELFF
J gene: TRBJ1-5; V gene: TRBV7-8; clone size: once; CDR3 length: 16; D gene: -; CDR3 DNA: TGTGCCAGCAGTCTCCGAGCAATAACTAGCAATCAGCCCCAGCATTTT; CDR3 protein: CASSLRAITSNQPQHF
J gene: TRBJ2-1; V gene: TRBV5-1; clone size: -; CDR3 length: 19; D gene: TRBD2; CDR3 DNA: TGCGCCAGCAGCTTGGCCGGGACTAGCGGGAGGGCGTCCTACAATGAGCAGTTCTTC; CDR3 protein: CASSLAGTSGRASYNEQFF
J gene: TRBJ2-7; V gene: TRBV6-5; clone size: -; CDR3 length: 14; D gene: -; CDR3 DNA: TGTGCCAGCAGCAGACAGAGAAATTACTACGAGCAGTACTTC; CDR3 protein: CASSRQRNYYEQYF
J gene: TRBJ1-1; V gene: TRBV6-1; clone size: -; CDR3 length: 12; D gene: -; CDR3 DNA: TGTGCCAGCACCCTCGTGGGGGGTGAAGCTTTCTTT; CDR3 protein: CASTLVGGEAFF
J gene: TRBJ2-2; V gene: TRBV29-1; clone size: -; CDR3 length: 15; D gene: -; CDR3 DNA: TGCAGCGTTGAAGGCGGGACAGATAACACCGGGGAGCTGTTTTTT; CDR3 protein: CSVEGGTDNTGELFF
J gene: TRBJ2-7; V gene: TRBV7-3; clone size: -; CDR3 length: 14; D gene: TRBD1; CDR3 DNA: TGTGCCAGCAGCTTAGGAACAGGGGCAGGGGAGCAGTACTTC; CDR3 protein: CASSLGTGAGEQYF
J gene: TRBJ2-7; V gene: TRBV5-1; clone size: -; CDR3 length: 14; D gene: TRBD1; CDR3 DNA: TGCGCCAGCAGCATGACAGGGAAAAGATACGAGCAGTACTTC; CDR3 protein: CASSMTGKRYEQYF